Following are 9 T cell receptor beta chains from one sample sequenced in a study of blood T cells in healthy people across ages. Sample-barcoded 5' priming and a J-beta primer mix drove a second PCR of 7 to 11 cycles. TCRdb re-derived calls from the 5' RACE reads in MiXCR, one entry per CDR3 protein. The sample contains some 1.5 million distinct CDR3 sequences, 25% to 30% of which appear only once. Material for sequencing was blood. Receptors originate from a woman in her 30s in good health.

The CDR3 here is CASSLRGAVSTEAFF. As DNA, the CDR3 is TGTGCCAGCAGTCTACGAGGGGCGGTTAGTACTGAAGCTTTCTTT. The J gene is TRBJ1-1, the V gene TRBV12-3 or TRBV12-4; D is possibly TRBD1 (5 bases). The ends were cut back, 5 bases at V and 5 bases at J, with 18 bases in the middle. The CDR3 extends over 15 amino acids.

This clonotype was seen many times. V is TRBV28 and J is TRBJ2-4, with D unresolved. The CDR3 runs to 12 residues. The ends were cut back, 5 bases at V and 5 bases at J, with 7 bases in the middle. Germline loops: CDR1 MDHEN, CDR2 SYDVKM. CDR3 residues: CASSRRQNIQYF. In DNA form, the CDR3 reads TGTGCCAGCAGTCGTAGACAAAACATTCAGTACTTC.

The chain joins TRBV20-1 to TRBJ2-2; TRBD1 aligns across 9 bases. Trimming at V came to 5 bases and at J to 4 bases, leaving 5 bases not matched to a gene. The CDR3 spans 14 residues. Germline lookup yields CDR1 DFQATT and CDR2 SNEGSKA (reference sequence). Written as DNA, the CDR3 is TGCAGTGCTTCCGGGACAGGGCTCACCGGGGAGCTGTTTTTT. This encodes CSASGTGLTGELFF.

This chain connects TRBV5-1 to TRBJ2-1; the D gene could be TRBD1 or TRBD2 (5 bases each). The CDR3 is 16 amino acids. CDR1 and CDR2 (germline): SGHRS, YFSETQ. V was clipped by 4 bases and J by 0 bases, with 14 bases between them. CDR3 coding DNA: TGCGCCAGCAGCAAGCCGGGACGAGACTCCTACAATGAGCAGTTCTTC. It translates to CASSKPGRDSYNEQFF.

This clonotype was found a few times. V usage is TRBV11-2 and J usage is TRBJ2-1; the D is unclear. The V gene's germline CDR1 is SGHAT and CDR2 FQNNGV. V was shortened by 4 bases and J by 6 bases, with 10 bases between the two germline ends. The CDR3 contains 13 residues. The CDR3 sequence: CASSSPALNEQFF. The CDR3 DNA follows: TGTGCCAGCAGCTCCCCAGCCCTCAATGAGCAGTTCTTC.

About this clonotype: It may be a read error: a sequence one base away is much more abundant. The chain is built from TRBV12-3 or TRBV12-4 and TRBJ2-4; TRBD2 aligns across 9 bases. The assigned J gene may be wrong: the sequence end matches TRBJ2-7 better. This CDR3 is 16 amino acids long. The CDR3 DNA is TGTGCCAGCAGCCCCGATGGACTAGCGACCCCCTACGAGCAGTACTTC. It encodes CASSPDGLATPYEQYF.

This clonotype was found a few times. This chain joins TRBV3-1 and TRBJ2-1, with a weak D call TRBD2 (6 bases). The germline V and J ends were trimmed by 3 bases and 11 bases, with 17 bases remaining between them. The CDR3 consists of 14 residues. The germline gives CDR1 LGHDT, CDR2 YNNKEL (reference sequence). The CDR3 here is CASSQHADRGKQFF. Written as DNA, the CDR3 is TGTGCCAGCAGCCAGCACGCAGATCGGGGGAAGCAGTTCTTC.

This clonotype was recorded many times. This chain links TRBV7-2 with TRBJ2-5, with TRBD1 matching over 8 bases. Germline V gene lookup returns CDR1 SGHTA and CDR2 FQGNSA. This CDR3 contains 15 residues. Losses at the gene ends were 5 bases for V and 2 bases for J; bases not matched to a gene: 7. In nucleotides, the CDR3 is TGTGCCAGCAGCCAAACAACAGGGGGTCAAGAGACCCAGTACTTC. Its translation is CASSQTTGGQETQYF.

This clonotype was found many times. The gene calls are TRBV5-5 and TRBJ2-1; TRBD1 is a possible D gene (5 bases). The V and J ends lost 1 base and 14 bases respectively, with 13 bases between them. Germline CDR1 is SGHKS and CDR2 is YYEKEE (reference sequence). The CDR3 contains 12 residues. CDR3 sequence (DNA): TGTGCCAGCAGCTTGTCTGGGGCCAGAAAGTTCTTC. It specifies CASSLSGARKFF.